The 10 T cell receptor beta chains below come from one sample, sequenced in a study of T cell responses to AZD1222 COVID-19 vaccine. Profiled with immunoSEQ multiplex PCR; TCRdb holds only in-frame clones, not every one. The sample lists around 100,000 clones; around 87% were seen once. The specimen comprised peripheral blood, sampled on day 0 of MenACWY control vaccination. Receptors were obtained from an adult in good health.

This clone was found once. The genes are TRBV7-2 and TRBJ1-2, with a possible D match to TRBD1 (5 bases). Between the trimmed V and J ends, which lost 3 bases and 6 bases, there was a span of 17 bases. The CDR3 extends over 15 amino acids. CDR1 is SGHTA, CDR2 FQGNSA, per germline. The CDR3 here is CASSFAGSTINGYTF. In DNA, the CDR3 is TGTGCCAGCAGCTTCGCAGGGAGTACAATAAATGGCTACACCTTC.

The V gene is TRBV11-2, the J gene TRBJ1-1; the D is unclear. This CDR3 is built from 15 residues. Germline V gives CDR1 SGHAT, CDR2 FQNNGV. V was pared by 4 bases and J by 0 bases, with 12 bases between. The CDR3 bases are TGTGCCAGCAGCTCCCTGGGAGGGATGAACACTGAAGCTTTCTTT. This sequence encodes CASSSLGGMNTEAFF.

The chain employs TRBV10-3 and TRBJ2-4; TRBD2 aligns across 10 bases. V lost 3 bases to trimming and J lost 2 bases; unmatched junction nucleotides: 4. The CDR3 contains 16 residues. Germline CDR1 and CDR2: ENHRY and SYGVKD. The CDR3 loop reads CAISDPSGSPKNIQYF. The DNA for the CDR3 is TGTGCCATCAGTGACCCTAGCGGGAGCCCCAAAAACATTCAGTACTTC.

This clone was seen only once. V is TRBV3-1 (or the pseudogene TRBV3-2) and J is TRBJ2-7; 9 bases align to TRBD2. V was pared by 4 bases and J by 2 bases, with 6 bases of the junction left unmatched. CDR1 is LGHDT and CDR2 is YNNKEL in the germline V gene (reference sequence). The CDR3 is 15 residues long. The CDR3 DNA is TGTGCCAGCAGCCGTGGACTAGCGTACACCTACGAGCAGTACTTC. This codes for CASSRGLAYTYEQYF.

The sample holds a few counts of this clone. This rearrangement joins TRBV18 to TRBJ2-7, with 8 nucleotides matching TRBD2. This CDR3 is built from 15 residues. CDR1 and CDR2 from the germline V gene are KGHSH and LQKENI. With V trimmed by 3 bases and J by 1 base, 5 bases remained unmatched. This CDR3 is CASSPPGGESYEQYF. The CDR3 coding sequence is TGTGCCAGCTCACCCCCCGGGGGGGAGTCCTACGAGCAGTACTTC.

This chain joins TRBV29-1 and TRBJ1-1; no clear D gene. V shed 5 bases and J shed 0 bases, with 7 bases lying between them. The CDR3 has 12 amino acids. Germline assignment: CDR1 SQVTM and CDR2 ANQGSEA. For the CDR3, the DNA is TGCAGCGTTTTACACCTGAACACTGAAGCTTTCTTT. Protein: CSVLHLNTEAFF.

V is TRBV5-1 and J is TRBJ1-1, with D possibly matching TRBD1 (5 bases). Germline V gene data show CDR1 as SGHRS and CDR2 as YFSETQ. The V end was cut by 4 bases, the J end by 4 bases, with 17 bases between. The CDR3 sequence is 15 residues long. As DNA, the CDR3 is TGCGCCAGCAGCCCGATGACAGTTCCGAGCACTGAAGCTTTCTTT. Its protein is CASSPMTVPSTEAFF.

The rearrangement joins TRBV6-5 to TRBJ1-5, with D possibly matching TRBD1 (6 bases). Germline-derived CDR1 and CDR2 are MNHEY and SVGAGI. The ends were cut back, 5 bases at V and 6 bases at J, with 17 bases in the middle. The CDR3 extends over 15 amino acids. The CDR3 sequence is CASSPEPGEGQPQHF. DNA for the CDR3: TGTGCCAGCAGTCCGGAGCCAGGGGAGGGTCAGCCCCAGCATTTT.

This clone was recorded only once. V and J are TRBV6-2 or TRBV6-3 and TRBJ2-1; D gene uncertain. The CDR3 spans 13 residues. The germline V gene encodes CDR1 MNHEY and CDR2 SVGEGT. Trimming cost V 2 bases and J 5 bases, with 7 bases left between them. The CDR3 bases are TGTGCCAGCAGTTACCATCCAGACAATGAGCAGTTCTTC. Translating gives CASSYHPDNEQFF.

The chain has TRBV7-2 and TRBJ2-7; TRBD2 matches 12 bases. From germline, CDR1 is SGHTA and CDR2 FQGNSA. The CDR3 covers 15 residues. The V gene end was trimmed by 3 bases and the J gene end by 3 bases; junction bases not matched to a gene: 3. The CDR3 sequence is CASSLASGGVYEQYF. In nucleotides, the CDR3 is TGTGCCAGCAGCTTGGCTAGCGGGGGGGTCTACGAGCAGTACTTC.